The 6 T cell receptor beta chains in this list originate from one sample, sequenced in a study of blood T cell repertoires in COVID-19. TCRdb keeps only in-frame clones here, not all; method: immunoSEQ multiplex PCR. Of around 140,000 clones in the sample, approximately 88% are singletons; the top ten hold about 2%. Sequencing was carried out using peripheral blood. The receptors were gathered from a man in his 70s with active COVID-19.

DNA of the CDR3: TGCGCCAGCAGCCCAGAGGGACTCGGGGAGACCCAGTACTTC. Its translation: CASSPEGLGETQYF. The genes are TRBV4-3 and TRBJ2-5; weak D call: TRBD2 (6 bases). V lost 4 bases, J lost 5 bases, and 14 bases lay in between. This CDR3 comprises 14 residues. The germline CDR1 and CDR2 sequences are LGHNA and YSLEER.

This chain links TRBV29-1 with TRBJ2-2; TRBD1 matches 7 bases. The germline gives CDR1 SQVTM, CDR2 ANQGSEA. Trimming took 6 bases from V and 3 from J; bases not matched to a gene: 10. This CDR3 comprises 15 residues. The CDR3 DNA reads as TGCAGCGTGAGTTTGAGACAGGGACACACCGGGGAGCTGTTTTTT. Its protein product is CSVSLRQGHTGELFF.

Notes on this clone: Different DNA sequences within this sample yield the same CDR3. CDR3 DNA sequence: TGTGCCAGTAGTCCCGACAGGGGCTATGGCTACACCTTC. This sequence encodes CASSPDRGYGYTF. The rearrangement joins TRBV19 to TRBJ1-2; 8 positions match TRBD1. V shed 5 bases, J shed 4 bases, and the junction held 3 bases outside the gene matches. This CDR3 has 13 residues. Germline assignment: CDR1 LNHDA and CDR2 SQIVND (reference sequence). Full variable domain (rest looked up from reference TRBV19 and TRBJ1-2): DGGITQSPKYLFRKEGQNVTLSCEQNLNHDAMYWYRQDPGQGLRLIYYSQIVNDFQKGDIAEGYSVSREKKESFPLTVTSAQKNPTAFYLCASSPDRGYGYTFGSGTRLTVV.

The chain has TRBV27 and TRBJ2-3, with 14 bases lining up with TRBD2. Germline V gene lookup returns CDR1 MNHEY and CDR2 SMNVEV (reference sequence). Unmatched junction bases numbered 6, after V lost 4 bases and J lost 6 bases. The length of the CDR3 is 16 residues. This CDR3 reads CASSSGLAGDADTQYF. In DNA, the CDR3 is TGTGCCAGCAGTTCGGGACTAGCGGGAGACGCGGATACGCAGTATTTT.

A word on this clone: This same CDR3 is encoded by further DNA sequences in the sample. This rearrangement joins TRBV6-1 to TRBJ1-5; D is possibly TRBD1 (5 bases). The CDR3 is 13 amino acids. Germline V lookup: CDR1 MNHNS, CDR2 SASEGT. Between the trimmed V and J ends, which lost 2 bases and 4 bases, there was a span of 6 bases. CDR3 sequence reads: CASSESGNQPQHF. The DNA for the CDR3 is TGTGCCAGCAGTGAATCAGGGAATCAGCCCCAGCATTTT.

CDR3 bases: TGTGCCATCAGTGCTTCGGGCTACGAGCAGTACTTC. Its protein is CAISASGYEQYF. The chain couples TRBV10-3 to TRBJ2-7; no clear D. CDR1 is ENHRY, CDR2 SYGVKD, per germline. This CDR3 comprises 12 residues. V dropped 4 bases and J dropped 3 bases, with 7 bases sitting between them.